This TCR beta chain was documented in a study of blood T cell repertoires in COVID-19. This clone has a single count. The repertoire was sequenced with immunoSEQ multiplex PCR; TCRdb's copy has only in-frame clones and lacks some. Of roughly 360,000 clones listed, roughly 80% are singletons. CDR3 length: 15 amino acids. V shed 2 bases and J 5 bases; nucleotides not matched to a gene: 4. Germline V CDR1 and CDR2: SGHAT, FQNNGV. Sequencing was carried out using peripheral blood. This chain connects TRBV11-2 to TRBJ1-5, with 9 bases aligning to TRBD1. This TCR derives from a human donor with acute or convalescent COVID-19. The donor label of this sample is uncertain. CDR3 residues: CASSLTGTGHQPQHF. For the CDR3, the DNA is TGTGCCAGCAGCTTAACCGGGACAGGGCATCAGCCCCAGCATTTT.